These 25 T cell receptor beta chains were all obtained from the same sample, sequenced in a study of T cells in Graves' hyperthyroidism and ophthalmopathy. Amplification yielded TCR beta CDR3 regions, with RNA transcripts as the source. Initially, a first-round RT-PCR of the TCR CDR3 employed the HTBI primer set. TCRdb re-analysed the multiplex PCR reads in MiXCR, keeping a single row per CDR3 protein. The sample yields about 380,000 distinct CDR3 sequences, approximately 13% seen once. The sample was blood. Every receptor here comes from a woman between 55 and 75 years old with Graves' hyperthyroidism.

CDR3 protein: CASSLGTVSSYEQYF. DNA for the CDR3: TGTGCCAGCAGCTTGGGGACGGTAAGCTCCTACGAGCAGTACTTC. V is TRBV5-6 and J is TRBJ2-7, with no clear D. Germline V CDR1 and CDR2: SGHDT, YYEEEE. V lost 0 bases to trimming and J lost 0 bases, with 10 bases between them. The CDR3 length is 15 residues.

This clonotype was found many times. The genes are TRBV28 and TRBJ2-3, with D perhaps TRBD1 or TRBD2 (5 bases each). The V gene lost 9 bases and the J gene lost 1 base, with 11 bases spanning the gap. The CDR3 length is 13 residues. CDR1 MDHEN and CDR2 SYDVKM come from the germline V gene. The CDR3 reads CASLLGGTDTQYF. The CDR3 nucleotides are TGTGCCAGTCTACTGGGGGGCACAGATACGCAGTATTTT.

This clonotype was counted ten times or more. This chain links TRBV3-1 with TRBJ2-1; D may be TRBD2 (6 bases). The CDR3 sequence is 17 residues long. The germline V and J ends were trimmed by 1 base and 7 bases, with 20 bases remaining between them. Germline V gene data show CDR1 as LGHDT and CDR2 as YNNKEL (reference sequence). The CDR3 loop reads CASSQGTAGTRLNEQFF. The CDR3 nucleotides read TGTGCCAGCAGCCAAGGGACCGCCGGGACTCGCCTGAATGAGCAGTTCTTC.

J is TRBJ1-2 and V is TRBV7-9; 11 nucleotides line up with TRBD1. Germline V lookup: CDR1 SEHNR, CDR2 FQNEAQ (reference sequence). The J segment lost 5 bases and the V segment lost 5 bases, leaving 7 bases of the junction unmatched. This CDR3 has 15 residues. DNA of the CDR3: TGTGCCAGCAGCGCCCGGACAGGGGGCTGGTATGGCTACACCTTC. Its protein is CASSARTGGWYGYTF.

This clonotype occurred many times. The CDR3: CASSVGGSMGGELFF. The CDR3 DNA reads TGTGCCAGCAGTGTTGGCGGGAGTATGGGCGGGGAGCTGTTTTTT. This chain uses TRBV6-1 with TRBJ2-2; 7 bases fit TRBD2. CDR1 and CDR2 (germline): MNHNS, SASEGT. V gave up 4 bases and J gave up 7 bases; unmatched junction bases: 9. The CDR3 runs to 15 residues.

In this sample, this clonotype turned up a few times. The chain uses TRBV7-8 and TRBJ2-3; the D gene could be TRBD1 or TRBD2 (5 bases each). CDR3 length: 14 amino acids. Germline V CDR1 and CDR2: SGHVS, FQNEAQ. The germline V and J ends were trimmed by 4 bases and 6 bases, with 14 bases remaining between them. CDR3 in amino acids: CASSSDQGGDTQYF. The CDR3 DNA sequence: TGTGCCAGCAGCTCAGATCAGGGCGGGGATACGCAGTATTTT. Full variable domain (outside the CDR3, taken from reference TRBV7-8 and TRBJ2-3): GAGVSQSPRYKVAKRGQDVALRCDPISGHVSLFWYQQALGQGPEFLTYFQNEAQLDKSGLPSDRFFAERPEGSVSTLKIQRTQQEDSAVYLCASSSDQGGDTQYFGPGTRLTVL.

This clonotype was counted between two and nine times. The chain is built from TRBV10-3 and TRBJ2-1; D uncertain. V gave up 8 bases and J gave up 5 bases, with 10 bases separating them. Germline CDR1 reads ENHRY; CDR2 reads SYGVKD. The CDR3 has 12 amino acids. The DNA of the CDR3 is TGTGCCATCTCCGCAGAAGACAATGAGCAGTTCTTC. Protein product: CAISAEDNEQFF.

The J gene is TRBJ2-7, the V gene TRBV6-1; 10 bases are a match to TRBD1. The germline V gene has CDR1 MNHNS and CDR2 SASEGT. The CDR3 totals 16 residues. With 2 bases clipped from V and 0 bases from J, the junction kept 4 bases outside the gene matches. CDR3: CASSELGQGSSYEQYF. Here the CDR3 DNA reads TGTGCCAGCAGTGAACTGGGACAGGGGAGCTCCTACGAGCAGTACTTC.

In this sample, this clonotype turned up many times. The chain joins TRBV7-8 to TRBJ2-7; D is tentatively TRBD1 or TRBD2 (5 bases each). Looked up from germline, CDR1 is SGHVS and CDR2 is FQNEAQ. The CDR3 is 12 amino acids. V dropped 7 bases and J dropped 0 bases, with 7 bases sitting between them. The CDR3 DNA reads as TGTGCCAGCACGGGACCCTCCTACGAGCAGTACTTC. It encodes CASTGPSYEQYF. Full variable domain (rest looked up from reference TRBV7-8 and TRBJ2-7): GAGVSQSPRYKVAKRGQDVALRCDPISGHVSLFWYQQALGQGPEFLTYFQNEAQLDKSGLPSDRFFAERPEGSVSTLKIQRTQQEDSAVYLCASTGPSYEQYFGPGTRLTVT.

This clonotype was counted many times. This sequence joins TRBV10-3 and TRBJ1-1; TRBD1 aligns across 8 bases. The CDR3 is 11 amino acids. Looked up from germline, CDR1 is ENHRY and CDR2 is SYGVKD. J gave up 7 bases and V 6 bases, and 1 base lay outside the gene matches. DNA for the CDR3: TGTGCCATCAGGGGGACAGGTGAAGCTTTCTTT. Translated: CAIRGTGEAFF.

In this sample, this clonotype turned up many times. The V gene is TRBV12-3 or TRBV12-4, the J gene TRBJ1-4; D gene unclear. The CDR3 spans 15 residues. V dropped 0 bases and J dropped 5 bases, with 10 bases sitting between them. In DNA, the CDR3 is TGTGCCAGCAGTTTAGCGGACCGATGGAATGAAAAACTGTTTTTT. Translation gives CASSLADRWNEKLFF.

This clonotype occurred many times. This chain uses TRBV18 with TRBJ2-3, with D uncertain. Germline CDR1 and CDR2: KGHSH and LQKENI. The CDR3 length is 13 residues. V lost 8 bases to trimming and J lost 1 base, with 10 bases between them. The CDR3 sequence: CASLATRTDTQYF. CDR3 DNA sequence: TGTGCCAGCCTCGCGACGCGCACAGATACGCAGTATTTT.

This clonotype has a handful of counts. CDR3 DNA: TGCAGTGCCCGACAGGGGGCTTGGGGCTACACCTTC. Protein product: CSARQGAWGYTF. The V call is TRBV20-1, the J call TRBJ1-2; TRBD1 agrees at 10 bases. This CDR3 region has 12 residues. In germline, CDR1 is DFQATT, CDR2 SNEGSKA (reference sequence). V shed 6 bases, J shed 8 bases, and the junction held 6 bases outside the gene matches.

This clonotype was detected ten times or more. The CDR3 region is CAISIKARDTQYF. The CDR3 coding sequence is TGTGCCATCAGCATCAAAGCGCGCGATACGCAGTATTTT. The chain joins TRBV10-3 to TRBJ2-3; D not certain. Trimming took 6 bases from V and 6 from J, leaving 13 bases between them. This CDR3 contains 13 residues. Germline CDR1 and CDR2: ENHRY and SYGVKD.

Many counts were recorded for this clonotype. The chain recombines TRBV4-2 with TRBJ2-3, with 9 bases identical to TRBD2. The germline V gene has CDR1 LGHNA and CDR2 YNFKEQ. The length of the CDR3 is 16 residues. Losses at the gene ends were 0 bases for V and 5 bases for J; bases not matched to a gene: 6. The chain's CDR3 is CASSQDSSGRGDTQYF. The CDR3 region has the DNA TGTGCCAGCAGCCAAGATAGTAGCGGGAGAGGAGATACGCAGTATTTT.

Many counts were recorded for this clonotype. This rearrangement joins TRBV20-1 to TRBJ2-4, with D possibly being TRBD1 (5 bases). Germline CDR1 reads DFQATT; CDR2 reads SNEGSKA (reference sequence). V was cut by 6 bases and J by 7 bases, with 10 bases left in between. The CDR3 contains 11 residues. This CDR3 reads CSASDTNIQYF. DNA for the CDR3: TGCAGTGCCTCGGACACTAACATTCAGTACTTC.

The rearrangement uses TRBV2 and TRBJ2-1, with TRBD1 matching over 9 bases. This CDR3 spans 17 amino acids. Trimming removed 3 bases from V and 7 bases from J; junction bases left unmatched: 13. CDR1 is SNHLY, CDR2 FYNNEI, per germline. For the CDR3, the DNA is TGTGCCAGCAGTGACCCCAGGACAGGGGAGTTAGAAAATGAGCAGTTCTTC. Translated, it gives CASSDPRTGELENEQFF.

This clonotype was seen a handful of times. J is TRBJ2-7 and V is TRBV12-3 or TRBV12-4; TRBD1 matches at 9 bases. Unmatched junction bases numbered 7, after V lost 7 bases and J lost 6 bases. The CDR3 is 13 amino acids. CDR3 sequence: CASKGQGLLEQYF. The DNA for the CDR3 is TGTGCCAGCAAGGGACAGGGCCTGCTCGAGCAGTACTTC.

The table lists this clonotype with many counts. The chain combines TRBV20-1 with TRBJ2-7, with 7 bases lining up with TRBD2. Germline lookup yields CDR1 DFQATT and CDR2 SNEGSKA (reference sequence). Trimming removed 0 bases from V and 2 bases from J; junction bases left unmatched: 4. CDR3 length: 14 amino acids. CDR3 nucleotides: TGCAGTGCTAGAGACGGCGGGGGAGCCTACGAGCAGTACTTC. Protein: CSARDGGGAYEQYF.

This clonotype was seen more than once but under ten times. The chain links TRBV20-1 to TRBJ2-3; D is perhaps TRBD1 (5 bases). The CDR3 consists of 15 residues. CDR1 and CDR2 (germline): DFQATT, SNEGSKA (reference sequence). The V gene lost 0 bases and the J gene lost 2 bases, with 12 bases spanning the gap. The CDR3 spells CSARDWGRDTDTQYF. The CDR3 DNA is TGCAGTGCTAGAGATTGGGGCAGGGACACAGATACGCAGTATTTT.

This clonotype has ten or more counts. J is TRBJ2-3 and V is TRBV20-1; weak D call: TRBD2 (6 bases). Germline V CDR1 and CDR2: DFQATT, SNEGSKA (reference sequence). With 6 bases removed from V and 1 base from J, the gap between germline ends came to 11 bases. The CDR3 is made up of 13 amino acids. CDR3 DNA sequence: TGCAGTGCAAAGGACTACCGCACAGATACGCAGTATTTT. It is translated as CSAKDYRTDTQYF.

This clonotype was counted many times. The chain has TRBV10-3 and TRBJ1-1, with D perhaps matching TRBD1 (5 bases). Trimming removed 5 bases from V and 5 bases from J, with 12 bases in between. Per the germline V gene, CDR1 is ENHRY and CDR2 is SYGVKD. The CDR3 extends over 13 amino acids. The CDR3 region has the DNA TGTGCCATCAGTTCGGGGGGTGGGACTGAAGCTTTCTTT. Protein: CAISSGGGTEAFF.

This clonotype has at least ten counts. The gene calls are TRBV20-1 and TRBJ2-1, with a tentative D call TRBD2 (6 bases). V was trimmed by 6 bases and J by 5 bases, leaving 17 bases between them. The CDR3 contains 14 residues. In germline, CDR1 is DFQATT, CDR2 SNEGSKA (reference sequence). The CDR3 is CSALDYRYHNEQFF. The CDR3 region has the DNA TGCAGTGCCCTGGACTACCGGTACCACAATGAGCAGTTCTTC.

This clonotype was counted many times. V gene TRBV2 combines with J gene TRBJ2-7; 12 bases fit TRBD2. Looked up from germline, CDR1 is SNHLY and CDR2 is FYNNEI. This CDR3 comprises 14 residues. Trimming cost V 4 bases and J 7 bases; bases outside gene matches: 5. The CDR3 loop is CASSGGLAGWEQYF. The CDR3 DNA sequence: TGTGCCAGCAGTGGGGGACTAGCGGGTTGGGAGCAGTACTTC. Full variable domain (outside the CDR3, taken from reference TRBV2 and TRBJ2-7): EPEVTQTPSHQVTQMGQEVILRCVPISNHLYFYWYRQILGQKVEFLVSFYNNEISEKSEIFDDQFSVERPDGSNFTLKIRSTKLEDSAMYFCASSGGLAGWEQYFGPGTRLTVT.

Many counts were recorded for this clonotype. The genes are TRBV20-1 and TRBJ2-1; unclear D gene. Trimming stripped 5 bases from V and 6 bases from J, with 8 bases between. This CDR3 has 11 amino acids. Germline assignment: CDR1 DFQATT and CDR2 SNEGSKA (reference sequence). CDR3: CSAGPSNEQFF. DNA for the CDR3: TGCAGTGCTGGACCCAGCAATGAGCAGTTCTTC.